This record concerns one T cell receptor beta chain sequence. These data originate in a study of blood T cell repertoires in COVID-19. In the original processing: Estimated nucleated cell counts came from reference gene primer amplification. TCRdb's copy holds only in-frame clones and misses some; the assay was immunoSEQ multiplex PCR. Clone size and the V and J calls come from that table; the DNA yielded D and trimming. Among fewer than 80,000 clones, 80% to 90% were seen once, and the ten largest hold approximately 6.3%. Trimming took 4 bases from V and 5 from J, leaving 14 bases between them. The CDR3 extends over 14 amino acids. Germline V gene lookup returns CDR1 LNHDA and CDR2 SQIVND (reference sequence).

This TCR came from an elderly man with COVID-19, enrolled during active disease. The sequenced sample was peripheral blood. This chain connects TRBV19 to TRBJ1-1, with D perhaps TRBD1 (6 bases). CDR3: CASSKQGSRTEAFF. As DNA, the CDR3 is TGTGCCAGTAGTAAACAGGGAAGTCGAACTGAAGCTTTCTTT.